These T cell receptor beta chains were read from a single sample in a study of a mutant IDH1 vaccine in newly diagnosed glioma. These receptors have no known antigen. Using immunoSEQ multiplex PCR, the repertoire was profiled, and TCRdb retains in-frame clones only, with some absent. The table lists tens of thousands of clones, roughly 80% of them singletons. This material consisted of PBMCs, taken from a glioma patient whose treatment included an IDH1 peptide vaccine. These receptors originate from a man in his fifties or sixties with glioma. The CDR3 runs from the conserved cysteine through the conserved F or W. The D gene is left open where the match is weak. Part of the rows lack a size; the others show once, few, many or a class for expanded clones.

TRBJ2-5 TRBD2 TRBV30 . TGTGCCTGGGTAGCGGGGGCCGGGGGGACCCAGTACTTC CAWVAGAGGTQYF
TRBJ1-1 . TRBV18 . TGTGCCAGCTCACCAGAACCAAGTTATAACACTGAAGCTTTCTTT CASSPEPSYNTEAFF
TRBJ2-2 . TRBV18 . TGTGCCAGCTCACCACGAGGGTTTGACGGGGAGCTGTTTTTT CASSPRGFDGELFF
TRBJ2-1 TRBD2 TRBV18 . TGTGCCAGCTCACCGCCGGGGGGTAGGGCCCCCAATGAGCAGTTCTTC CASSPPGGRAPNEQFF
TRBJ2-5 . TRBV6-6 . TGTGCCAGCAGTTTGGGGCAAGAGACCCAGTACTTC CASSLGQETQYF
TRBJ1-5 . TRBV27 . TGTGCCAGCAGTCCCCGGGGGCGACCGGATCAGCCCCAGCATTTT CASSPRGRPDQPQHF
TRBJ1-3 TRBD1 TRBV6-5 . TGTGCCAGCAAAGCCGGGACAGGGGGTGGAAACACCATATATTTT CASKAGTGGGNTIYF
TRBJ1-4 TRBD1 TRBV5-6 . TGTGCCAGCAGCAAAAGGGGACAGGTTGCAACTAATGAAAAACTGTTTTTT CASSKRGQVATNEKLFF
TRBJ2-1 TRBD1 TRBV7-2 . TGTGCCAGCAGCTTAACGACAGGGTCCAGTGAGCAGTTCTTC CASSLTTGSSEQFF
TRBJ2-7 . TRBV10-3 . TGTGCCATCAGTGAAGGGCGGCAGGACTACGAGCAGTACTTC CAISEGRQDYEQYF
TRBJ2-2 . TRBV5-4 . TGTGCCAGCAGCAGAGCGGGGACAGCCTCGAACACCGGGGAGCTGTTTTTT CASSRAGTASNTGELFF
TRBJ1-5 . TRBV7-8 few TGTGCCAGCAGGGCAGGGGCTAGCAATCAGCCCCAGCATTTT CASRAGASNQPQHF
TRBJ1-1 . TRBV9 . TGTGCCAGCAGTTGGGGGGTGAACACTGAAGCTTTCTTT CASSWGVNTEAFF
TRBJ2-5 . TRBV10-3 . TGTGCCATCAGTGGGCTAGGGGGCCAAGAGACCCAGTACTTC CAISGLGGQETQYF
TRBJ1-3 . TRBV6-6 . TGTGCCAGCAGTTACGGAGGGGGCTCTGGAAACACCATATATTTT CASSYGGGSGNTIYF
TRBJ1-2 . TRBV4-1 . TGCGCCAGCAGCCAGGCCCGTGGGGGGCCCTATGGCTACACCTTC CASSQARGGPYGYTF
TRBJ1-1 . TRBV5-1 . TGCGCCAGCAGCTTGGCAACAGCGAACACTGAAGCTTTCTTT CASSLATANTEAFF
TRBJ2-1 TRBD1 TRBV19 . TGTGCCAGTAGTACCCATGGACAGGGAATGGGGTTCTTC CASSTHGQGMGFF
TRBJ2-2 TRBD1 TRBV19 . TGTGCCAGTAGTGTACAAACAGGGGGCACCGGGGAGCTGTTTTTT CASSVQTGGTGELFF
TRBJ1-2 . TRBV7-2 . TGTGCCAGCAGCCAGGGTCTCGCGGGTGGCTACACCTTC CASSQGLAGGYTF
TRBJ2-7 . TRBV4-3 . TGCGCCAGCAGCCGGGACGTAGACCAATCCTACGAGCAGTACTTC CASSRDVDQSYEQYF
TRBJ2-1 TRBD1 TRBV10-2 . TGCGCCAGCAGTGAGCCCTCTCAGGGGGCAGGCAATGAGCAGTTCTTC CASSEPSQGAGNEQFF
TRBJ2-3 . TRBV19 . TGTGCCAGTAGTAAAGGAGATACGCAGTATTTT CASSKGDTQYF
TRBJ1-1 TRBD1 TRBV15 few TGTGCCACCAGCAGAACAGGACAGGCCCCGAACACTGAAGCTTTCTTT CATSRTGQAPNTEAFF
TRBJ2-7 . TRBV28 . TGTGCCAGCAGTTTATTGCCTGGTCAGGGGCAATTCTACGAGCAGTACTTC CASSLLPGQGQFYEQYF
TRBJ2-1 . TRBV15 . TGTGCCACCAGCAGCCATGGCCGGGGGACCAGCAATGAGCAGTTCTTC CATSSHGRGTSNEQFF
TRBJ1-1 . TRBV6-5 . TGTGCCAGCACCACGAAAGGTATAATGAACACTGAAGCTTTCTTT CASTTKGIMNTEAFF
TRBJ1-2 TRBD1 TRBV5-1 . TGCGCCAGCAGCCGGGACAGTGGCTGGGACTATGGCTACACCTTC CASSRDSGWDYGYTF
TRBJ1-2 . TRBV29-1 . TGCAGCGTTGAGCGGGGTATCTATGGCTACACCTTC CSVERGIYGYTF
TRBJ2-5 . TRBV4-2 . TGTGCCAGCAGCCAAGGGCCCACTAGCTCCCAAGAGACCCAGTACTTC CASSQGPTSSQETQYF
TRBJ2-3 . TRBV6-5 . TGTGCCAGCAGGCTGGACAGCCTAAGCACAGATACGCAGTATTTT CASRLDSLSTDTQYF
TRBJ1-1 . TRBV5-6 once TGTGCCAGCAGCTCCTTGGGCAGGGTCACTGAAGCTTTCTTT CASSSLGRVTEAFF
TRBJ2-7 . TRBV5-1 . TGCGCCAGCAGCTTGGATGGGGGCCCAGCTACCTACGAGCAGTACTTC CASSLDGGPATYEQYF
TRBJ1-5 TRBD1 TRBV10-3 . TGTGCCATCAGTGAGTCGAACAGGGGTGGCAATCAGCCCCAGCATTTT CAISESNRGGNQPQHF
TRBJ1-2 . TRBV4-1 few TGCGCCAGCAGCCAAGTTGGCGGCTACACCTTC CASSQVGGYTF
TRBJ2-1 . TRBV18 few TGTGCCAGCTCCGCCGGGACTGGTGGGAATGAGCAGTTCTTC CASSAGTGGNEQFF
TRBJ2-5 . TRBV7-2 . TGTGCCAGCAGTGTGACAGGCGTTGAGGAGACCCAGTACTTC CASSVTGVEETQYF
TRBJ2-2 . TRBV4-3 . TGCGCCAGCAGCCAAGTTCGGTCCGGGGCCGGGGAGCTGTTTTTT CASSQVRSGAGELFF
TRBJ1-2 . TRBV29-1 . TGCAGCGTTGAAGCCCGGGACTTTACTGGCTACACCTTC CSVEARDFTGYTF
TRBJ2-7 TRBD1 TRBV30 few TGTGCCTGGACCCCCTCGGGGACAGCGAGCTCCTACGAGCAGTACTTC CAWTPSGTASSYEQYF
TRBJ2-2 TRBD1 TRBV28 once TGTGCCAGCAGCCCTCGGACAGGGAACACCGGGGAGCTGTTTTTT CASSPRTGNTGELFF
TRBJ1-1 TRBD1 TRBV18 few TGTGCCAGCTCACAGCAGGGGGGTGAGGGAACTGAAGCTTTCTTT CASSQQGGEGTEAFF
TRBJ2-2 TRBD1 TRBV5-1 . TGCGCCAGCAGCCCGGACAGGGCGAACACCGGGGAGCTGTTTTTT CASSPDRANTGELFF
TRBJ2-4 TRBD1 TRBV4-1 . TGCGCCAGCAGCCAGGTTGACAGGGAATCGAACATTCAGTACTTC CASSQVDRESNIQYF
TRBJ1-1 . TRBV5-1 . TGCGCCAGCAGCTCTGGGTCCCGGGACATGAATGAAGCTTTCTTT CASSSGSRDMNEAFF
TRBJ1-5 . TRBV7-9 . TGTGCCAGCAGCTCCGACCTAGCGGGGAGCAATCAGCCCCAGCATTTT CASSSDLAGSNQPQHF
TRBJ2-5 TRBD2 TRBV13 . TGTGCCAGCAGCTTAGCCGTCTCTCGGGGGAGGGAAGAGACCCAGTACTTC CASSLAVSRGREETQYF
TRBJ1-5 . TRBV2 . TGTGCCAGCAGTGAACAAGGGGTTAGCAATCAGCCCCAGCATTTT CASSEQGVSNQPQHF
TRBJ2-5 . TRBV7-9 . TGTGCCAGCAGCCCCGTTTACGGCGAAGAGACCCAGTACTTC CASSPVYGEETQYF
TRBJ1-3 . TRBV6-5 once TGTGCCAGCCATGCGGACTCTGGAAACACCATATATTTT CASHADSGNTIYF
TRBJ1-3 . TRBV28 . TGTGCCACCTCGGGCCTCGTAAATGGAAACACCATATATTTT CATSGLVNGNTIYF
TRBJ2-1 . TRBV25-1 . TGTGCCAGCAGTGAGATGGGTGGGAATGAGCAGTTCTTC CASSEMGGNEQFF
TRBJ2-7 TRBD2 TRBV27 . TGTGCCAGCGGAGCGGGGGGACCCTACGAGCAGTACTTC CASGAGGPYEQYF
TRBJ2-2 . TRBV5-1 once TGCGCCAGCAGCCAGGACTTCACCGGGGAGCTGTTTTTT CASSQDFTGELFF